Presented here are 3 T cell receptor beta chains from one specimen sequenced in a study of T cells after yellow fever vaccination. TCRdb reprocessed the 5' RACE reads via MiXCR and lists one record per CDR3 protein. Of a few hundred thousand distinct CDR3 sequences listed, 11% are singletons. The sample in question was PBMCs, obtained on the day of the first yellow fever vaccination. Source of these receptors: a man aged 18-30 years who received the YFV17D yellow fever vaccine.

The chain combines TRBV12-3 or TRBV12-4 with TRBJ1-2, with D unresolved. The CDR3 extends over 16 amino acids. V was cut by 6 bases and J by 3 bases, with 20 bases left in between. The CDR3 here is CASSPLRPLTYYGYTF. CDR3 coding DNA: TGTGCCAGCAGCCCACTCCGTCCTCTCACCTACTATGGCTACACCTTC.

The V gene is TRBV7-9, the J gene TRBJ1-2; 9 nucleotides match TRBD1. This CDR3 has 13 amino acids. CDR1 and CDR2 from the germline V gene are SEHNR and FQNEAQ (reference sequence). The V gene end was trimmed by 4 bases and the J gene end by 13 bases; junction bases not matched to a gene: 10. CDR3: CASSSGTGNQITF. For the CDR3, the DNA is TGTGCCAGCAGCTCCGGGACAGGGAATCAGATCACCTTC. The whole variable domain, remainder taken from reference TRBV7-9 and TRBJ1-2, is DTGVSQNPRHKITKRGQNVTFRCDPISEHNRLYWYRQTLGQGPEFLTYFQNEAQLEKSRLLSDRFSAERPKGSFSTLEIQRTEQGDSAMYLCASSSGTGNQITFGSGTRLTVV.

This clonotype was detected a few times. The chain is built from TRBV6-2 or TRBV6-3 and TRBJ2-3; 13 bases map to TRBD2. Germline values: CDR1 MNHEY, CDR2 SVGEGT. The J segment lost 8 bases and the V segment lost 7 bases, leaving 12 bases of the junction unmatched. The CDR3 consists of 16 residues. For the CDR3, the DNA is TGTGCCAGCACCAGACTAGCGGGGGGCCGGCTTGTTACGCAGTATTTT. Its protein is CASTRLAGGRLVTQYF.